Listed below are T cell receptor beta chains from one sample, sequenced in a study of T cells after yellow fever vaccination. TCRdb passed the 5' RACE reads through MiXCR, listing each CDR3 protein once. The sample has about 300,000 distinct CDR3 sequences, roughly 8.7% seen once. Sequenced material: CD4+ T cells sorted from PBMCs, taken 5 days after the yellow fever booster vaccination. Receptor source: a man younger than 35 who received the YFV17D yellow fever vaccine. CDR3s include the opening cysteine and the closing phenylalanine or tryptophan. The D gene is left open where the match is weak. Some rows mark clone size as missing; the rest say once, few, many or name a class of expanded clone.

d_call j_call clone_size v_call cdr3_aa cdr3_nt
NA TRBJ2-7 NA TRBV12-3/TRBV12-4 CASSGRVRYEQYF TGTGCCAGCAGTGGCCGCGTACGCTACGAGCAGTACTTC
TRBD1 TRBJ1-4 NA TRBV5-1 CASSLRTGGDEKLFF TGCGCCAGCAGCTTGCGGACAGGGGGCGATGAAAAACTGTTTTTT
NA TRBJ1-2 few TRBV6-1 CASSEARQNYGYTF TGTGCCAGCAGTGAAGCCCGACAGAACTATGGCTACACCTTC
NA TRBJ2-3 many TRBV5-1 CASSSGDLRDTQYF TGCGCCAGCAGCTCGGGGGACCTCCGAGATACGCAGTATTTT
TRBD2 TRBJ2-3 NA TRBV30 CAWRLAGGTDTQYF TGTGCCTGGCGACTAGCGGGGGGCACAGATACGCAGTATTTT
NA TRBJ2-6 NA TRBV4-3 CASSQGGNRFGANVLTF TGCGCCAGCAGCCAAGGGGGAAACAGGTTTGGGGCCAACGTCCTGACTTTC
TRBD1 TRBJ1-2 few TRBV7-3 CASSSGPGTANGYTF TGTGCCAGCAGCTCTGGACCCGGGACAGCAAATGGCTACACCTTC
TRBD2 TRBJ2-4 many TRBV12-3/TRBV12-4 CASRTSGIQYF TGTGCCAGCAGGACTAGCGGCATTCAGTACTTC
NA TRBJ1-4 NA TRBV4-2 CASSQELWSPASELFF TGTGCCAGCAGCCAAGAACTTTGGTCCCCGGCGAGCGAACTGTTTTTT
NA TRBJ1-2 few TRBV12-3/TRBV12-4 CASRSGGYGYTF TGTGCCAGCAGAAGTGGTGGCTATGGCTACACCTTC
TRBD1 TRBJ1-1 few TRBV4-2 CASSGRGGNTEAFF TGTGCCAGCAGCGGCAGGGGGGGGAACACTGAAGCTTTCTTT
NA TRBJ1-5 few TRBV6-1 CASSVGQGTEQPQHF TGTGCCAGCAGTGTAGGCCAGGGCACGGAGCAGCCCCAGCATTTT
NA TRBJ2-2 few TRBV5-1 CASSSRGQASGELFF TGCGCCAGCAGCTCCCGGGGCCAGGCGAGCGGGGAGCTGTTTTTT
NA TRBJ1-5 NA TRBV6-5 CASSSQRNQPQHF TGTGCCAGCAGTTCCCAGAGAAATCAGCCCCAGCATTTT
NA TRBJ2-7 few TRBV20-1 CSARVPDTSYEQYF TGCAGTGCTAGAGTACCCGACACCTCCTACGAGCAGTACTTC
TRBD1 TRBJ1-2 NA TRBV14 CASSQAGQGDGYTF TGTGCCAGCAGCCAGGCCGGACAGGGAGATGGCTACACCTTC
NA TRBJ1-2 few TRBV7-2 CASSLAGTRPDYGYTF TGTGCCAGCAGCTTAGCGGGGACAAGGCCGGACTATGGCTACACCTTC
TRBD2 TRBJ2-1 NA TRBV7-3 CASSVAGGPSFLEFF TGTGCCAGCAGCGTAGCGGGGGGGCCATCCTTTCTGGAGTTCTTC
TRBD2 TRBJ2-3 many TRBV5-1 CASRPSGGDTQYF TGCGCCAGCAGACCTAGCGGGGGAGATACGCAGTATTTT
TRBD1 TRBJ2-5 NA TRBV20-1 CSALPRGRGYETQYF TGCAGTGCTCTCCCCAGGGGGCGCGGGTACGAGACCCAGTACTTC
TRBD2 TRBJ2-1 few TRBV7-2 CASSPGRGGYNEQFF TGTGCCAGCAGCCCCGGGCGGGGGGGCTACAATGAGCAGTTCTTC
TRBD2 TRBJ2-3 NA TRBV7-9 CASSPRMTSGTPDTQYF TGTGCCAGCAGCCCCCGAATGACTAGCGGGACTCCAGATACGCAGTATTTT
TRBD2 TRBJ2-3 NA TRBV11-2 CASSRTSGGTRTDTQYF TGTGCCAGCAGCCGGACTAGCGGGGGGACACGCACAGATACGCAGTATTTT
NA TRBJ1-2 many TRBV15 CATSRDRDGRHGYTF TGTGCCACCAGCAGAGATAGGGACGGACGACATGGCTACACCTTC
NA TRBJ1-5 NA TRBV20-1 CSASSQVSNQPQHF TGCAGTGCTAGCTCACAAGTTAGCAATCAGCCCCAGCATTTT